These 13 T cell receptor beta chains were all obtained from the same sample, sequenced in a study of blood T cell repertoires in COVID-19. Sequenced by immunoSEQ multiplex PCR; TCRdb stores in-frame clones only, minus some. This sample carries about 29,000 clones, roughly nine tenths of them seen once, and the ten largest clones take roughly 3.2%. Sequencing was done on a sample of peripheral blood. The receptors were gathered from a human donor in a cohort sampled during active COVID-19.

The V call is TRBV18, the J call TRBJ2-1, with no clear D. CDR3 size: 14 residues. V shed 3 bases and J shed 9 bases, with 15 bases lying between them. Germline lookup yields CDR1 KGHSH and CDR2 LQKENI. CDR3 sequence reads: CASSPQLASREQFF. Written as DNA, the CDR3 is TGTGCCAGCTCACCCCAACTCGCGAGCCGTGAGCAGTTCTTC.

The chain employs TRBV27 and TRBJ2-7; tentatively, D is TRBD2 (5 bases). This CDR3 comprises 15 residues. Trimming took 1 base from V and 3 from J, leaving 13 bases between them. Germline V gene data show CDR1 as MNHEY and CDR2 as SMNVEV (reference sequence). CDR3 nucleotide sequence: TGTGCCAGCAGTTTATTCGGGGTGGAACGCTACGAGCAGTACTTC. It yields the protein CASSLFGVERYEQYF.

This sequence joins TRBV19 and TRBJ1-1; unclear D gene. The CDR3 contains 14 residues. Trimming shortened V by 6 bases and J by 6 bases, and 17 bases separated the two germline ends. Germline CDR1 and CDR2: LNHDA and SQIVND (reference sequence). CDR3 in DNA: TGTGCCAGTAGCCCTACGATCGTACTGTCTGAAGCTTTCTTT. It encodes CASSPTIVLSEAFF.

V and J are TRBV2 and TRBJ2-7, with 10 bases that match TRBD2. V was clipped by 4 bases and J by 5 bases; unmatched bases: 5. The CDR3 runs 14 residues. Per germline, CDR1 SNHLY and CDR2 FYNNEI. The CDR3 DNA sequence: TGTGCCAGCAGTGTCACTAGCGGGGTCCACGAGCAGTACTTC. This sequence encodes CASSVTSGVHEQYF.

The V gene is TRBV6-2 or TRBV6-3, the J gene TRBJ2-1; D perhaps matches TRBD2 (6 bases). This CDR3 is built from 16 residues. The germline V gene encodes CDR1 MNHEY and CDR2 SVGEGT. The V end lost 2 bases, the J end lost 2 bases, and 13 bases lay between the germline ends. The CDR3, as DNA: TGTGCCAGCAGTTACAGGAGGGACCCCGCCTACAATGAGCAGTTCTTC. It encodes CASSYRRDPAYNEQFF.

The V gene is TRBV19, the J gene TRBJ1-3; the D gene is possibly TRBD1 (6 bases). Looked up from germline, CDR1 is LNHDA and CDR2 is SQIVND (reference sequence). This CDR3 is built from 15 residues. V dropped 0 bases and J dropped 2 bases, with 8 bases sitting between them. The CDR3 DNA sequence: TGTGCCAGTAGTATAGAGGGGGCGCCTGGAAACACCATATATTTT. This codes for CASSIEGAPGNTIYF.

About this clone itself: Other DNA sequences of this sample code for an identical CDR3. This chain uses TRBV2 with TRBJ1-6; TRBD1 matches 7 bases. The trim removed 6 bases at V and 0 bases at J, leaving 5 bases unmatched. In germline, CDR1 is SNHLY, CDR2 FYNNEI. This CDR3 comprises 16 residues. The CDR3 coding sequence is TGTGCCAGCAGACCGACAGGGAGCTCCTATAATTCACCCCTCCACTTT. Residues: CASRPTGSSYNSPLHF.

The chain uses TRBV12-3 or TRBV12-4 and TRBJ2-5; D is unresolved. CDR3 length: 11 residues. V was clipped by 8 bases and J by 4 bases, with 8 bases between them. The CDR3: CASSRGETQYF. The CDR3 DNA sequence: TGTGCCAGCTCGAGAGGAGAGACCCAGTACTTC.

The chain recombines TRBV30 with TRBJ1-2; no clear D gene. Trimming stripped 2 bases from V and 6 bases from J, with 16 bases between. Germline V lookup: CDR1 GTSNPN, CDR2 SVGIG (reference sequence). This CDR3 spans 14 amino acids. The CDR3 region is CAWSYVEAPNGYTF. CDR3 DNA: TGTGCCTGGAGTTATGTGGAGGCCCCGAATGGCTACACCTTC.

The CDR3 DNA reads as TGTGCCAGCAGTTACGCCGGACAGGGGGGCGGCTACACCTTC. This codes for CASSYAGQGGGYTF. The chain carries TRBV6-5 and TRBJ1-2; TRBD1 matches at 10 bases. J lost 8 bases, V lost 2 bases, and 5 bases had no gene match. The CDR3 has 14 amino acids. Germline lookup yields CDR1 MNHEY and CDR2 SVGAGI.

The gene calls are TRBV19 and TRBJ2-5; TRBD1 matches 10 bases. The junction had 10 bases not matched to a gene; V was cut back by 3 bases and J by 6 bases. The CDR3 length is 16 residues. CDR1 is LNHDA and CDR2 is SQIVND in the germline V gene (reference sequence). The CDR3 protein is CASSMLGQGLGKTQYF. The CDR3 region has the DNA TGTGCCAGTAGTATGTTGGGACAGGGGTTGGGAAAGACCCAGTACTTC.

The chain is built from TRBV4-1 and TRBJ2-5; possible D gene TRBD2, 5 bases. CDR3 length equals 15 residues. The germline gives CDR1 MGHRA, CDR2 YSYEKL. Between the trimmed V and J ends, which lost 0 bases and 9 bases, there was a span of 17 bases. The chain's CDR3 is CASSQEGQLPGAQYF. The CDR3 region has the DNA TGCGCCAGCAGCCAAGAAGGCCAACTCCCCGGGGCCCAGTACTTC.

This clone was seen a handful of times. The rearrangement uses TRBV7-9 and TRBJ1-5; D not resolved. The V end was cut by 5 bases, the J end by 7 bases, with 15 bases between. The CDR3 totals 14 residues. CDR1 is SEHNR, CDR2 FQNEAQ, per germline (reference sequence). DNA for the CDR3: TGTGCCAGCAGCGGTAGCGGGGATCGACAGCCCCAGCATTTT. Its translation is CASSGSGDRQPQHF. Based on the CDR3 plus reference TRBV7-9 and TRBJ1-5, the full variable domain is DTGVSQNPRHKITKRGQNVTFRCDPISEHNRLYWYRQTLGQGPEFLTYFQNEAQLEKSRLLSDRFSAERPKGSFSTLEIQRTEQGDSAMYLCASSGSGDRQPQHFGDGTRLSIL.